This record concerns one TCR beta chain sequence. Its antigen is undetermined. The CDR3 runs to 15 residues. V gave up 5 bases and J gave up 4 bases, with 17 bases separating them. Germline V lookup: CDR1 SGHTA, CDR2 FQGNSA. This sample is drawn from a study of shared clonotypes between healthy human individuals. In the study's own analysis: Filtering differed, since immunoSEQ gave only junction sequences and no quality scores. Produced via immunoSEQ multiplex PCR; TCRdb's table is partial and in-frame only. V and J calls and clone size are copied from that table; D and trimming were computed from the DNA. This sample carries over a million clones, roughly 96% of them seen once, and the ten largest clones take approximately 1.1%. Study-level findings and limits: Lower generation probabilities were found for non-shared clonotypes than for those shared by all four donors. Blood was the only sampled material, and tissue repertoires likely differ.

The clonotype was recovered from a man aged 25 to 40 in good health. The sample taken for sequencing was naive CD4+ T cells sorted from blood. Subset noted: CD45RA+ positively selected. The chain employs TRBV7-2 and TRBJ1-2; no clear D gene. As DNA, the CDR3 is TGTGCCAGCAGCCTTCGACCCGGAACCTCCTATGGCTACACCTTC. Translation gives CASSLRPGTSYGYTF.